This T cell receptor beta chain came from a study of OX40 agonist ivuxolimab in advanced cancers. Comments on this clone: Its specificity is not known.

The CDR3 sequence is 17 residues long. V was pared by 0 bases and J by 1 base, with 13 bases between. Looked up from germline, CDR1 is SGHTA and CDR2 is FQGNSA. The assay was immunoSEQ multiplex PCR, and TCRdb's table has in-frame clones only and misses some. Here the sample spans about 66,000 clones, around 83% being singletons. The study, taken as a whole, reports: Normalized expansion of T-cell clones was also low for some nonresponders.

V usage is TRBV7-2 and J usage is TRBJ1-3, with D possibly being TRBD1 (5 bases). Sequencing was performed on CD4+ or CD8+ T cells sorted from blood, taken in a trial of the OX40 agonist ivuxolimab. This TCR was recovered from an adult with an advanced solid tumor such as melanoma, head and neck, liver or kidney cancer. CDR3 sequence: CASSLARGARSGNTIYF. The CDR3 DNA follows: TGTGCCAGCAGCTTAGCGAGAGGGGCCAGGTCTGGAAACACCATATATTTT. The full variable domain, with the rest looked up from reference TRBV7-2 and TRBJ1-3, is GAGVSQSPSNKVTEKGKDVELRCDPISGHTALYWYRQSLGQGLEFLIYFQGNSAPDKSGLPSDRFSAERTGGSVSTLTIQRTQQEDSAVYLCASSLARGARSGNTIYFGEGSWLTVV.